This T cell receptor beta chain was recovered during a study of blood T cell repertoires in COVID-19. The overall study: Acute-phase and convalescent COVID-19 samples originated in the United States, Italy and Spain. T cells, B-cell-depleted T cells, or PBMCs supplied cDNA or gDNA.

Authors' data handling: Reference gene primer amplification gave nucleated cell count estimates. Clones were sequenced by immunoSEQ multiplex PCR, and TCRdb holds only the in-frame ones, with some missing. The V and J calls and the clone size are those of that table, but D and trimming were determined from the DNA. The sample lists about 47,000 clones; approximately 85% were seen once. The trim removed 5 bases at V and 6 bases at J, leaving 8 bases unmatched. CDR1 and CDR2 from the germline V gene are MGHRA and YSYEKL. The CDR3 length is 14 residues. V is TRBV4-1 and J is TRBJ1-2, with TRBD1 identical over 8 bases. The origin of this receptor is a man aged 50 to 59 with active COVID-19. Sample: peripheral blood. The chain's CDR3 is CASSFQGAYDGYTF. Written as DNA, the CDR3 is TGCGCCAGCAGCTTCCAGGGGGCGTATGATGGCTACACCTTC.